This TCR beta chain appears in the sequencing data of a study of control samples from healthy donors and cancer patients. Germline V gene sequence: CDR1 SGHRS, CDR2 YFSETQ. V lost 0 bases, J lost 4 bases, and 5 bases lay in between. The length of the CDR3 is 13 residues. The sample holds a few counts of this clone. Assay: immunoSEQ multiplex PCR; the TCRdb copy retains only in-frame clones and omits some. The table lists roughly 160,000 clones, roughly 94% of them singletons, with 12% to 15% in the top ten. The TCR originated in a man between 60 and 70 years old with colorectal cancer. The chain is built from TRBV5-1 and TRBJ1-5; D ambiguous. The sample taken for sequencing was PBMCs. The CDR3 DNA follows: TGCGCCAGCAGCTTGGACCAGAATCAGCCCCAGCATTTT. Translation gives CASSLDQNQPQHF.